The 22 T cell receptor beta chains given below trace back to one sample, sequenced in a study of chemoradiotherapy in HPV16-positive cancers. Using immunoSEQ multiplex PCR, the repertoire was profiled, and TCRdb retains in-frame clones only, with some absent. The sample includes approximately 11,000 clones, 60% to 85% of them seen just once. This specimen was collected from a patient who underwent chemoradiotherapy. Receptor source: a human donor with HPV-associated anogenital cancer.

This clone appeared a single time. This chain connects TRBV28 to TRBJ2-7; D possibly corresponds to TRBD1 (6 bases). Germline CDR1 reads MDHEN; CDR2 reads SYDVKM. There are 15 residues in the CDR3. Trimming stripped 3 bases from V and 5 bases from J, with 17 bases between. In nucleotides, the CDR3 is TGTGCCAGCAGTTTCTCTCGGACAGCTCAAGACGAGCAGTACTTC. Its translation: CASSFSRTAQDEQYF.

This clone was counted a single time. The chain couples TRBV5-1 to TRBJ2-2, with TRBD2 identical over 9 bases. The CDR3 runs to 15 residues. Germline-derived CDR1 and CDR2 are SGHRS and YFSETQ. J was trimmed by 6 bases and V by 4 bases; bases with no gene match: 7. The CDR3 bases are TGCGCCAGCAGCCTCCGGACTAGCGAAGCCGGGGAGCTGTTTTTT. Translated, it gives CASSLRTSEAGELFF.

The rearrangement uses TRBV23-1 and TRBJ1-5; D gene ambiguous. TRBV23-1 is placed among ORFs of uncertain function. The CDR3 length is 12 residues. V shed 1 base and J shed 4 bases, with 2 bases lying between them. The CDR3 coding sequence is TGCGCCAGCAGTCAATGGAATCAGCCCCAGCATTTT. This translates into CASSQWNQPQHF.

V gene TRBV7-8 combines with J gene TRBJ2-7; D unresolved. Per germline, CDR1 SGHVS and CDR2 FQNEAQ. CDR3 length equals 13 residues. V was trimmed by 5 bases and J by 3 bases, leaving 11 bases between them. The CDR3 loop is CASSPGQLYEQYF. CDR3 bases: TGTGCCAGCAGCCCGGGTCAGCTCTACGAGCAGTACTTC.

The V and J genes are TRBV15 and TRBJ2-5; possibly TRBD2 for D (6 bases). V lost 4 bases and J 2 bases, leaving 11 bases between the germline ends. The CDR3 loop spans 14 amino acids. Germline V gives CDR1 LNHNV, CDR2 YYDKDF (reference sequence). The CDR3 DNA reads TGTGCCACCAGCAACGGTAGCGGACAAGAGACCCAGTACTTC. It is translated as CATSNGSGQETQYF. The full variable domain, in which reference TRBV15 and TRBJ2-5 provide the parts outside the CDR3, is DAMVIQNPRYQVTQFGKPVTLSCSQTLNHNVMYWYQQKSSQAPKLLFHYYDKDFNNEADTPDNFQSRRPNTSFCFLDIRSPGLGDTAMYLCATSNGSGQETQYFGPGTRLLVL.

V is TRBV7-9 and J is TRBJ2-2, with D possibly being TRBD2 (6 bases). Germline loops: CDR1 SEHNR, CDR2 FQNEAQ (reference sequence). CDR3 size: 16 residues. V was pared by 4 bases and J by 6 bases, with 18 bases between. The CDR3 DNA sequence: TGTGCCAGCAGCTCGCCTAGCGCCAAAGGGGCCGGGGAGCTGTTTTTT. Residues: CASSSPSAKGAGELFF.

The V gene is TRBV7-6, the J gene TRBJ2-7; D is ambiguous. Germline V gives CDR1 SGHVS, CDR2 FNYEAQ. With 4 bases removed from V and 2 bases from J, the gap between germline ends came to 9 bases. This CDR3 is built from 13 residues. CDR3 sequence: CASSYSFAYEQYF. The CDR3 DNA is TGTGCCAGCAGCTACTCGTTCGCCTACGAGCAGTACTTC.

This chain uses TRBV29-1 with TRBJ1-1; D gene uncertain. V was clipped by 4 bases and J by 4 bases, with 10 bases between them. The CDR3 runs to 12 residues. Germline V CDR1 and CDR2: SQVTM, ANQGSEA. This CDR3 is CSVVWGFTEAFF. DNA of the CDR3: TGCAGCGTTGTTTGGGGATTCACTGAAGCTTTCTTT.

This clone is large within its sample. The rearrangement joins TRBV11-1 to TRBJ1-3; D not certain. Germline assignment: CDR1 SGHAT and CDR2 FQDESV (reference sequence). The CDR3 consists of 13 residues. V lost 3 bases and J 0 bases, leaving 3 bases between the germline ends. In nucleotides, the CDR3 is TGTGCCAGCAGCTTCCTCTCTGGAAACACCATATATTTT. Residues: CASSFLSGNTIYF.

This chain connects TRBV30 to TRBJ2-1, with a possible D match to TRBD2 (6 bases). CDR1 is GTSNPN and CDR2 is SVGIG in the germline V gene (reference sequence). V shed 0 bases and J shed 5 bases, with 23 bases lying between them. The CDR3 loop spans 18 amino acids. In DNA form, the CDR3 reads TGTGCCTGGAGTGTACAGATGACAGTACTAGCTCGGGACAATGAGCAGTTCTTC. It is translated as CAWSVQMTVLARDNEQFF. The variable domain in full, with the rest retrieved from reference TRBV30 and TRBJ2-1, is SQTIHQWPATLVQPVGSPLSLECTVEGTSNPNLYWYRQAAGRGLQLLFYSVGIGQISSEVPQNLSASRPQDRQFILSSKKLLLSDSGFYLCAWSVQMTVLARDNEQFFGPGTRLTVL.

This rearrangement joins TRBV5-1 to TRBJ2-5, with 8 bases that match TRBD2. The closer fit of TRBJ2-7 to the DNA end suggests the J call may be wrong. The CDR3 is 14 amino acids. The V gene's germline CDR1 is SGHRS and CDR2 YFSETQ. The CDR3 region is CASSPPGLVSEQYF. The CDR3, as DNA: TGCGCCAGCAGCCCCCCGGGACTAGTCTCCGAGCAGTACTTC.

This chain connects TRBV12-5 to TRBJ2-7, with D hard to call. The CDR3 has 15 amino acids. Germline V gene data show CDR1 as LGHNT and CDR2 as FRNRAP. V was shortened by 2 bases and J by 6 bases, with 17 bases between the two germline ends. The CDR3 protein is CASGLNGLARCEQYF. CDR3 in DNA: TGTGCTAGTGGTTTGAATGGGCTCGCCCGGTGCGAGCAGTACTTC.

V gene TRBV5-1 combines with J gene TRBJ2-7; 8 bases align to TRBD2. This CDR3 region has 17 residues. Germline CDR1 is SGHRS and CDR2 is YFSETQ. V gave up 2 bases and J gave up 2 bases; unmatched junction bases: 12. CDR3 nucleotides: TGCGCCAGCAGCTTCCCTGAAGTGGCGGGAGGTACCTACGAGCAGTACTTC. Its protein product is CASSFPEVAGGTYEQYF.

This clone was seen more than once but under ten times. The chain couples TRBV5-1 to TRBJ1-2, with D unclear. Germline V gene data show CDR1 as SGHRS and CDR2 as YFSETQ. The germline V and J ends were trimmed by 4 bases and 4 bases, with 20 bases remaining between them. The CDR3 consists of 16 residues. The CDR3 coding sequence is TGCGCCAGCAGCGTCGAAGGACCTCAAGGTGGCTATGGCTACACCTTC. The encoded protein is CASSVEGPQGGYGYTF.

This clone was seen a handful of times. The chain is built from TRBV6-1 and TRBJ2-7; D possibly uses TRBD1 or TRBD2 (5 bases each). V was pared by 3 bases and J by 1 base, with 13 bases between. This CDR3 spans 15 amino acids. CDR1 MNHNS and CDR2 SASEGT come from the germline V gene. The CDR3 spells CASSELRGTSYEQYF. The CDR3 bases are TGTGCCAGCAGTGAGCTGAGGGGCACGTCCTACGAGCAGTACTTC.

The chain combines TRBV18 with TRBJ2-1; no clear D. Trimming took off 2 bases at V and 9 bases at J, with 11 bases between the two ends. Looked up from germline, CDR1 is KGHSH and CDR2 is LQKENI. The CDR3 covers 13 residues. The CDR3, as DNA: TGTGCCAGCTCACCAGACTCGCTCACTGAGCAGTTCTTC. Its protein is CASSPDSLTEQFF.

CDR3 in amino acids: CASSSSGGSTGEQFF. Here the CDR3 DNA reads TGTGCCAGTTCGTCAAGTGGGGGCTCTACAGGGGAGCAGTTCTTC. The chain joins TRBV6-5 to TRBJ2-1, with a possible D match to TRBD1 (6 bases). Germline CDR1 MNHEY, CDR2 SVGAGI. The CDR3 runs to 15 residues. Trimming took 9 bases from V and 10 from J, leaving 25 bases between them.

The chain uses TRBV5-1 and TRBJ2-1, with 9 bases aligning to TRBD2. The germline gives CDR1 SGHRS, CDR2 YFSETQ. This CDR3 has 14 residues. The ends lost 0 bases at V and 9 bases at J; junction bases unmatched: 4. CDR3 DNA: TGCGCCAGCAGCTTGGCCCTAGCGGGACTTGAGCAGTTCTTC. This gives the protein CASSLALAGLEQFF.

The chain is built from TRBV28 and TRBJ1-3; TRBD1 is a possible D gene (5 bases). This CDR3 has 19 amino acids. The germline V gene encodes CDR1 MDHEN and CDR2 SYDVKM. The V gene lost 1 base and the J gene lost 1 base, with 20 bases spanning the gap. CDR3 sequence reads: CASSLSGWYRVTSGNTIYF. CDR3 coding DNA: TGTGCCAGCAGTTTATCAGGGTGGTATAGGGTGACTTCTGGAAACACCATATATTTT.

This clone was counted only a few times. This chain joins TRBV6-1 and TRBJ2-5; 7 bases fit TRBD1. From germline, CDR1 is MNHNS and CDR2 SASEGT. CDR3 length: 12 residues. V trimming: 6 bases; J trimming: 6 bases; junction bases outside the gene matches: 4. This CDR3 reads CASRNRGQTQYF. Written as DNA, the CDR3 is TGTGCCAGCAGGAACAGGGGTCAGACCCAGTACTTC.

This clone was observed a few times. This chain connects TRBV18 to TRBJ1-1, with unresolved D. V lost 3 bases and J 0 bases, leaving 11 bases between the germline ends. The CDR3 covers 15 residues. Germline V CDR1 and CDR2: KGHSH, LQKENI. The CDR3, as DNA: TGTGCCAGCTCACCTGTAGACACTTTGAACACTGAAGCTTTCTTT. Translated, it gives CASSPVDTLNTEAFF.

This clone was detected only once. The gene calls are TRBV6-4 and TRBJ2-1; TRBD2 matches at 7 bases. The trim removed 3 bases at V and 9 bases at J, leaving 5 bases unmatched. The germline V gene has CDR1 MRHNA and CDR2 SNTAGT. This CDR3 is built from 13 residues. The CDR3 coding sequence is TGTGCCAGCAGTGAACGGGAGGAAGGTGAGCAGTTCTTC. It is translated as CASSEREEGEQFF.